This TCR beta chain stems from a study of CD8+ T cells in alopecia areata. The overall study: Skin grafts from approximately 6-13-month-old C3H/HeJ donors with spontaneous alopecia were placed on approximately 7-11-week-old female C3H/HeJ mice. Findings and caveats of the study: Tissue-resident alphabeta T cells belonging to normal skin likewise get sequenced within scalp specimens. In lesional scalp, particularly from alopecia totalis/universalis, clonality was higher than in normal scalp. Whereas mice showed it more clearly, TCR sharing across patients was murkier, possibly because of HLA.

Once RNA had been extracted, it was reverse transcribed into cDNA to act as the sequencing template. Method: immunoSEQ multiplex PCR; TCRdb's copy keeps in-frame clones and lacks some. This repertoire holds around 290,000 clones, and none appear only once. The CDR3 length is 16 residues. V dropped 5 bases and J dropped 0; count of bases not matched to a gene: 6. CDR1 is SNHLY, CDR2 FYNGKV, per germline (reference sequence). On the basis of CD4, CD8alpha, NKG2D, NKG2ACE and other markers, pooled cutaneous lymph node cells were sorted. This clone has at least ten counts. Its matching antigen is unknown. Any gene name here is a mouse gene name. The read is 4 residues too short to cover the CDR3 end, so that end is filled in from the germline J gene.

The V and J genes are TRBV3 and TRBJ2-5; 9 nucleotides agree with TRBD2. The sequence came from a C3H/HeJ mouse with alopecia areata. The mouse line has the MHC haplotype H2-k. Sequenced material: CD4+ T cells sorted from a lymph node. The CDR3 region is CASSPRLGVNQDTQYF. The covered CDR3 bases are TGTGCCAGCAGCCCCCGACTGGGGGTTAACCAAGAC.